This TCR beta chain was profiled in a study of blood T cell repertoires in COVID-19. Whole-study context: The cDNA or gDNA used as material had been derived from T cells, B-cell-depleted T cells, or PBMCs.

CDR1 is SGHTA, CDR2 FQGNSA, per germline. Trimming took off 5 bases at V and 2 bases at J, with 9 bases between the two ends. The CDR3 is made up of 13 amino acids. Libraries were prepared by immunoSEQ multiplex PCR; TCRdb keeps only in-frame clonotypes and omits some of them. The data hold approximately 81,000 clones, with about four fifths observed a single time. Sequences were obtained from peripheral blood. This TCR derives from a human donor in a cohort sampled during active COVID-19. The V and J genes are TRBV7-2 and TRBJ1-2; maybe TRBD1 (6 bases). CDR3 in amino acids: CASSPTGNYGYTF. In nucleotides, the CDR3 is TGTGCCAGCAGCCCGACAGGCAACTATGGCTACACCTTC.